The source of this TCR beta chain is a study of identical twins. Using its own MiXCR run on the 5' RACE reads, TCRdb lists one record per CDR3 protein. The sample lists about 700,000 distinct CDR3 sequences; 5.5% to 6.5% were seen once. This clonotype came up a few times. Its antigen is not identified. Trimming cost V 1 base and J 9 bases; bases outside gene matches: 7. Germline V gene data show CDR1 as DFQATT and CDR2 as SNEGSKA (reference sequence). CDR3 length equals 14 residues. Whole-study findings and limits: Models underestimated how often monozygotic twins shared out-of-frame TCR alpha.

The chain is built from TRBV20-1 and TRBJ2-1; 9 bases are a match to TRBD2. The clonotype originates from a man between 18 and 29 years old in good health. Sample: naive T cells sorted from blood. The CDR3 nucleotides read TGCAGTGCTAGAGTGGCGGGAGGGCCTTCTGAGCAGTTCTTC. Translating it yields CSARVAGGPSEQFF.